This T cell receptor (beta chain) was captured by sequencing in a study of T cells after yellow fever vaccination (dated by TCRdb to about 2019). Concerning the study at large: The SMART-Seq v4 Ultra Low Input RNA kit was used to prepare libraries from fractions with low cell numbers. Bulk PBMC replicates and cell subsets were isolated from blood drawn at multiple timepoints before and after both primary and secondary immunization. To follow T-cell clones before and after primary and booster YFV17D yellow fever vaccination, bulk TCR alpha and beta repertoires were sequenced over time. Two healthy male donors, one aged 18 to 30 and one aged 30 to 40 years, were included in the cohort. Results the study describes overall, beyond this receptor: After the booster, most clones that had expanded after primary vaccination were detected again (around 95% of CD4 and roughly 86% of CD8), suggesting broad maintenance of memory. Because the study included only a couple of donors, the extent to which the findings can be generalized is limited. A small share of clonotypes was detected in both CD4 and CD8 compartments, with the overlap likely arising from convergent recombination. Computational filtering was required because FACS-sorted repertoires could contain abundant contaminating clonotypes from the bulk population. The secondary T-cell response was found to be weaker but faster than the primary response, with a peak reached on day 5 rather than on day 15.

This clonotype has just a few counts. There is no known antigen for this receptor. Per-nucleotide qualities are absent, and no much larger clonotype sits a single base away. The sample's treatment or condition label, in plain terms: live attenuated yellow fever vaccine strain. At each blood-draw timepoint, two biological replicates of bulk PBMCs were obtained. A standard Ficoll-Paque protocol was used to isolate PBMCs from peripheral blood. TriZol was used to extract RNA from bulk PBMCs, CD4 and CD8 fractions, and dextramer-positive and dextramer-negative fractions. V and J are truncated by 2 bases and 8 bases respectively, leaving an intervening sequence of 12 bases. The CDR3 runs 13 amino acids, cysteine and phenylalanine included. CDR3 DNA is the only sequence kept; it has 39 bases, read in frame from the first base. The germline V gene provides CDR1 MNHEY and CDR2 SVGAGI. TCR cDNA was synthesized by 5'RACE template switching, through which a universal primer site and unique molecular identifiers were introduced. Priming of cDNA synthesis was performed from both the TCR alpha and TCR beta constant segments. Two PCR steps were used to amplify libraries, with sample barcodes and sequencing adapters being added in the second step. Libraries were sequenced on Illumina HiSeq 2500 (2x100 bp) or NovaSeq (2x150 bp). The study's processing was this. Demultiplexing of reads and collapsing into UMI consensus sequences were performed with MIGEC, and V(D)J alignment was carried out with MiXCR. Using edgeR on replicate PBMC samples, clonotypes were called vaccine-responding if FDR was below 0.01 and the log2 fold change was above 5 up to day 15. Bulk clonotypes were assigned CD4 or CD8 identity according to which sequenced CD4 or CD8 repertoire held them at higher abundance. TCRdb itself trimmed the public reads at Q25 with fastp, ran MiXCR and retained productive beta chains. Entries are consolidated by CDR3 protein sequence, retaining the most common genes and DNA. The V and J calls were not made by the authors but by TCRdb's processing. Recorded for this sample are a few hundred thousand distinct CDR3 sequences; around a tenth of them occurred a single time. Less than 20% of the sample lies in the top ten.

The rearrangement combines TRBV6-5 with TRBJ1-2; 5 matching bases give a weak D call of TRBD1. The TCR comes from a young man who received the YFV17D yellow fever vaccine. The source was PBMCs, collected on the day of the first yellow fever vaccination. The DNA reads TGTGCCAGCAGTTACGGCAGGGTGTGGGGCTACACCTTC. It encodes CASSYGRVWGYTF.